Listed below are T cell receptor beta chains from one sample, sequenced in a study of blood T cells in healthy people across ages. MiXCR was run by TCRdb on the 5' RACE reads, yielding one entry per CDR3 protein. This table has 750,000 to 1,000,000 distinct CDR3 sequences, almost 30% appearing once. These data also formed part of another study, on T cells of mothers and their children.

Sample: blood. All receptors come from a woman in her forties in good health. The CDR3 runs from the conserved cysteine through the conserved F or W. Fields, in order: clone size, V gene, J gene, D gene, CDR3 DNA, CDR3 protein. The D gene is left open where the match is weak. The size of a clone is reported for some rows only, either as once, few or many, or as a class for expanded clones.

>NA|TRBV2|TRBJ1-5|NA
TGTGCCAGCTGTAACAGCTTCGGCAATCAGCCCCAGCATTTT
CASCNSFGNQPQHF
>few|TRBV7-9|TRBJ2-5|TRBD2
TGTGCCAGCAGCGTCTCCGAGCGGGGGGCCTGGGAGACCCAGTACTTC
CASSVSERGAWETQYF
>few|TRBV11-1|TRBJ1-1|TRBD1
TGTGCCAGCAGCTTACCCTTCGGGACAGGGAACACTGAAGCTTTCTTT
CASSLPFGTGNTEAFF
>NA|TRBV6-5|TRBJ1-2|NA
TGTGCCAGCAGCCAATCCACGGCTGCTAACTATGACTACACCTTC
CASSQSTAANYDYTF
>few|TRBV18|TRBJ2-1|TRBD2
TGTGCCAGCTCACCCTCGACTAGCGGGGGGCTTTTGGATGAGCAGTTCTTC
CASSPSTSGGLLDEQFF
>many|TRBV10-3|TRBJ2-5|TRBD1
TGTGCCGCCTCCCGGACAGGGGAGACGGAGACCCAGTACTTC
CAASRTGETETQYF
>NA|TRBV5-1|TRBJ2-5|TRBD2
TGCGCCAGCAGCTGGGGGCAGACTAGCGGGCCGCAAGAGACCCAGTACTTC
CASSWGQTSGPQETQYF
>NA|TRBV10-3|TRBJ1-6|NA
TGTGCCATCAGTGACAGGATGAATTCACCCCTCCACTTT
CAISDRMNSPLHF
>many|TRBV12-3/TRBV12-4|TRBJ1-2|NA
TGTGCCAGCAGCAGTGGGACCGAGCTAGCTAACTATGGCTACACCTTC
CASSSGTELANYGYTF
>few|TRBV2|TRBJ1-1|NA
TGTGCCAGCAGTGCGAGGGTCATGAACACTGAAGCTTTCTTT
CASSARVMNTEAFF
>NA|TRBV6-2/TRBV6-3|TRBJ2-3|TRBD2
TGTGCCAGCAGTTACTCGATAACTAGCGACCGCACAGATACGCAGTATTTT
CASSYSITSDRTDTQYF
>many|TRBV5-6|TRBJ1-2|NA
TGTGCCAGCAGCTTGGGGTCTCGGGGTAACTATGGCTACACCTTC
CASSLGSRGNYGYTF
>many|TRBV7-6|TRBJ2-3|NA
TGTGCCAGCAGCCCCATGGGGAGCACAGATACGCAGTATTTT
CASSPMGSTDTQYF
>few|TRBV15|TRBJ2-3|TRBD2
TGTGCCACCAGCAGAGGACTAGCGCTTACGCCAGATACGCAGTATTTT
CATSRGLALTPDTQYF
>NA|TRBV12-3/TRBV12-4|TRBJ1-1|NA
TGTGCCAGCAACCTTCCCTTACAAGCTGGGTACACTGAAGCTTTCTTT
CASNLPLQAGYTEAFF
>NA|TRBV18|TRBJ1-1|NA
TGTGCCAGCTCACAGGGGTGGGGGGCGCCCACTGAAGCTTTCTTT
CASSQGWGAPTEAFF
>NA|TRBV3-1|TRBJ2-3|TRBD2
TGTGCCAGCAGCCCGCGGACTAGCGGGGGAAACACAGATACGCAGTATTTT
CASSPRTSGGNTDTQYF
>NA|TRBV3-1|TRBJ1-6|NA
TGTGCCAGCAGCCAACAGGGCCGTTCACCCCTCCACTTT
CASSQQGRSPLHF
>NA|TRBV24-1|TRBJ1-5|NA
TGTGCCACCAGTGATTTGGGGATTTGGGAGCCCCAGCATTTT
CATSDLGIWEPQHF
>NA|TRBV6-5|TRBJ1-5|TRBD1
TGTGTCACCCGAAGCGGACAGGTTCCAAATCAGCCCCAGCATTTT
CVTRSGQVPNQPQHF
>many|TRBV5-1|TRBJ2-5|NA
TGCGCCAGCAGCTCGGAGTTAGGGACCCAGTACTTC
CASSSELGTQYF
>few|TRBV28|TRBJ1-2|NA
TGTGCCAGCAGCGTGAACCGGGCCGCCCAAGGAGGCTACACCTTC
CASSVNRAAQGGYTF
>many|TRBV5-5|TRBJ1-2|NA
TGTGCCAGCAGCTTGGGTGGCCAGGGGATCTATGGCTACACCTTC
CASSLGGQGIYGYTF
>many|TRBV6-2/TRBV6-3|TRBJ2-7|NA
TGTGCCAGCAGCTCCACAGCCCAGTCCTCCTACGAGCAGTACTTC
CASSSTAQSSYEQYF
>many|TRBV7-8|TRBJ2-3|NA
TGTGCCAGCAGCCCTCAGACCCACACAGATACGCAGTATTTT
CASSPQTHTDTQYF
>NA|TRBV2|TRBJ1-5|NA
TGTGCCAGCAGCGATAACCATAGCAATCAGCCCCAGCATTTT
CASSDNHSNQPQHF
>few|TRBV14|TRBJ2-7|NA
TGTGCCAGCAGCAGGCAGGGCCCGTCATGGCAGTACTTC
CASSRQGPSWQYF
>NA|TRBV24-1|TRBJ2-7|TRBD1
TGTGCCACCAGTGATTCCACAGGGGACGAGCAGTACTTC
CATSDSTGDEQYF
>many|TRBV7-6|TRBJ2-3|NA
TGTGCCAGCAGCTTAGCGGGGGGTTGGGATACGCAGTATTTT
CASSLAGGWDTQYF
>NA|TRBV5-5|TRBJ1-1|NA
TGTGCCAGCAGCTTTGATCGGTTCTCTGCTTTCTTT
CASSFDRFSAFF
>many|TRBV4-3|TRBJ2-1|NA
TGCGCCAGCAGCCAAGATGGATTGGACAAGAGCTCCTACAATGAGCAGTTCTTC
CASSQDGLDKSSYNEQFF
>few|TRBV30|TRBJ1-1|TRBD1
TGTGCCTGGTCCCCTGGGAGGGGGCGAGTTCGGAACACTGAAGCTTTCTTT
CAWSPGRGRVRNTEAFF
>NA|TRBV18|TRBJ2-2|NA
TGTGCCAGCTCACCAAGCCAGGGCGCCACCGGGGAGCTGTTTTTT
CASSPSQGATGELFF
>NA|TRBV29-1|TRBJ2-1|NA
TGCAGCGTTCTGGAGGGGGGCCGGTACAATGAGCAGTTCTTC
CSVLEGGRYNEQFF
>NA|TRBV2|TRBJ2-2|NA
TGTGCCAGCAACCTGAAGTCGAACACCGGGGAGCTGTTTTTT
CASNLKSNTGELFF
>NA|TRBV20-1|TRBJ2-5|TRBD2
TGCAGTGCTAGGACTAGCGGGGGGGCGAGTGGGGAGACCCAGTACTTC
CSARTSGGASGETQYF
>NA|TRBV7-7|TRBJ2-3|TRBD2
TGTGCTAGCAGCCGAAGCGGGGGGGCCCCAGATACGCAGTATTTT
CASSRSGGAPDTQYF
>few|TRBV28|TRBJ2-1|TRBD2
TGTGCCAGCAGTGGCGAAACCGGGACTAGCAATGAGCAGTTCTTC
CASSGETGTSNEQFF
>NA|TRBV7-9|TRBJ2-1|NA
TGTGTCAGCAGCCAGGTCAGGGGTTACAATGAGCAGTTCTTC
CVSSQVRGYNEQFF
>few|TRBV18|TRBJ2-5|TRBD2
TGTGCCAGCTCACCCGGACTAGCGGGGGAAAGTGAGACCCAGTACTTC
CASSPGLAGESETQYF
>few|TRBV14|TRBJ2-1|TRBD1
TGTGCCAGCAGCTCTATAAGGGACAGGGAGATCGGTGAGCAGTTCTTC
CASSSIRDREIGEQFF
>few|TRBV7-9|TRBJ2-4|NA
TGTGCCGGCAGCTCGCTAGCTACAGCCAAAAACATTCAGTACTTC
CAGSSLATAKNIQYF
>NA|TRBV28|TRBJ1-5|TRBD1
TGTGCCAGCAGTTTACCGGGACAGGGACTCTTGAGCAATCAGCCCCAGCATTTT
CASSLPGQGLLSNQPQHF
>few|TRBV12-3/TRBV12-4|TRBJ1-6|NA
TGTGCCAGCAGCCCAATATCGGGAAATTCACCCCTCCACTTT
CASSPISGNSPLHF
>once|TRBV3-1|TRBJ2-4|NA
TGTGCCAGCAGTCCGACAGGAAAAAACATTCAGTACTTC
CASSPTGKNIQYF
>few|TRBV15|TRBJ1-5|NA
TGTGCCACCAGCAGAGAAGGGATGGGACCCAAGCCCCAGCATTTT
CATSREGMGPKPQHF